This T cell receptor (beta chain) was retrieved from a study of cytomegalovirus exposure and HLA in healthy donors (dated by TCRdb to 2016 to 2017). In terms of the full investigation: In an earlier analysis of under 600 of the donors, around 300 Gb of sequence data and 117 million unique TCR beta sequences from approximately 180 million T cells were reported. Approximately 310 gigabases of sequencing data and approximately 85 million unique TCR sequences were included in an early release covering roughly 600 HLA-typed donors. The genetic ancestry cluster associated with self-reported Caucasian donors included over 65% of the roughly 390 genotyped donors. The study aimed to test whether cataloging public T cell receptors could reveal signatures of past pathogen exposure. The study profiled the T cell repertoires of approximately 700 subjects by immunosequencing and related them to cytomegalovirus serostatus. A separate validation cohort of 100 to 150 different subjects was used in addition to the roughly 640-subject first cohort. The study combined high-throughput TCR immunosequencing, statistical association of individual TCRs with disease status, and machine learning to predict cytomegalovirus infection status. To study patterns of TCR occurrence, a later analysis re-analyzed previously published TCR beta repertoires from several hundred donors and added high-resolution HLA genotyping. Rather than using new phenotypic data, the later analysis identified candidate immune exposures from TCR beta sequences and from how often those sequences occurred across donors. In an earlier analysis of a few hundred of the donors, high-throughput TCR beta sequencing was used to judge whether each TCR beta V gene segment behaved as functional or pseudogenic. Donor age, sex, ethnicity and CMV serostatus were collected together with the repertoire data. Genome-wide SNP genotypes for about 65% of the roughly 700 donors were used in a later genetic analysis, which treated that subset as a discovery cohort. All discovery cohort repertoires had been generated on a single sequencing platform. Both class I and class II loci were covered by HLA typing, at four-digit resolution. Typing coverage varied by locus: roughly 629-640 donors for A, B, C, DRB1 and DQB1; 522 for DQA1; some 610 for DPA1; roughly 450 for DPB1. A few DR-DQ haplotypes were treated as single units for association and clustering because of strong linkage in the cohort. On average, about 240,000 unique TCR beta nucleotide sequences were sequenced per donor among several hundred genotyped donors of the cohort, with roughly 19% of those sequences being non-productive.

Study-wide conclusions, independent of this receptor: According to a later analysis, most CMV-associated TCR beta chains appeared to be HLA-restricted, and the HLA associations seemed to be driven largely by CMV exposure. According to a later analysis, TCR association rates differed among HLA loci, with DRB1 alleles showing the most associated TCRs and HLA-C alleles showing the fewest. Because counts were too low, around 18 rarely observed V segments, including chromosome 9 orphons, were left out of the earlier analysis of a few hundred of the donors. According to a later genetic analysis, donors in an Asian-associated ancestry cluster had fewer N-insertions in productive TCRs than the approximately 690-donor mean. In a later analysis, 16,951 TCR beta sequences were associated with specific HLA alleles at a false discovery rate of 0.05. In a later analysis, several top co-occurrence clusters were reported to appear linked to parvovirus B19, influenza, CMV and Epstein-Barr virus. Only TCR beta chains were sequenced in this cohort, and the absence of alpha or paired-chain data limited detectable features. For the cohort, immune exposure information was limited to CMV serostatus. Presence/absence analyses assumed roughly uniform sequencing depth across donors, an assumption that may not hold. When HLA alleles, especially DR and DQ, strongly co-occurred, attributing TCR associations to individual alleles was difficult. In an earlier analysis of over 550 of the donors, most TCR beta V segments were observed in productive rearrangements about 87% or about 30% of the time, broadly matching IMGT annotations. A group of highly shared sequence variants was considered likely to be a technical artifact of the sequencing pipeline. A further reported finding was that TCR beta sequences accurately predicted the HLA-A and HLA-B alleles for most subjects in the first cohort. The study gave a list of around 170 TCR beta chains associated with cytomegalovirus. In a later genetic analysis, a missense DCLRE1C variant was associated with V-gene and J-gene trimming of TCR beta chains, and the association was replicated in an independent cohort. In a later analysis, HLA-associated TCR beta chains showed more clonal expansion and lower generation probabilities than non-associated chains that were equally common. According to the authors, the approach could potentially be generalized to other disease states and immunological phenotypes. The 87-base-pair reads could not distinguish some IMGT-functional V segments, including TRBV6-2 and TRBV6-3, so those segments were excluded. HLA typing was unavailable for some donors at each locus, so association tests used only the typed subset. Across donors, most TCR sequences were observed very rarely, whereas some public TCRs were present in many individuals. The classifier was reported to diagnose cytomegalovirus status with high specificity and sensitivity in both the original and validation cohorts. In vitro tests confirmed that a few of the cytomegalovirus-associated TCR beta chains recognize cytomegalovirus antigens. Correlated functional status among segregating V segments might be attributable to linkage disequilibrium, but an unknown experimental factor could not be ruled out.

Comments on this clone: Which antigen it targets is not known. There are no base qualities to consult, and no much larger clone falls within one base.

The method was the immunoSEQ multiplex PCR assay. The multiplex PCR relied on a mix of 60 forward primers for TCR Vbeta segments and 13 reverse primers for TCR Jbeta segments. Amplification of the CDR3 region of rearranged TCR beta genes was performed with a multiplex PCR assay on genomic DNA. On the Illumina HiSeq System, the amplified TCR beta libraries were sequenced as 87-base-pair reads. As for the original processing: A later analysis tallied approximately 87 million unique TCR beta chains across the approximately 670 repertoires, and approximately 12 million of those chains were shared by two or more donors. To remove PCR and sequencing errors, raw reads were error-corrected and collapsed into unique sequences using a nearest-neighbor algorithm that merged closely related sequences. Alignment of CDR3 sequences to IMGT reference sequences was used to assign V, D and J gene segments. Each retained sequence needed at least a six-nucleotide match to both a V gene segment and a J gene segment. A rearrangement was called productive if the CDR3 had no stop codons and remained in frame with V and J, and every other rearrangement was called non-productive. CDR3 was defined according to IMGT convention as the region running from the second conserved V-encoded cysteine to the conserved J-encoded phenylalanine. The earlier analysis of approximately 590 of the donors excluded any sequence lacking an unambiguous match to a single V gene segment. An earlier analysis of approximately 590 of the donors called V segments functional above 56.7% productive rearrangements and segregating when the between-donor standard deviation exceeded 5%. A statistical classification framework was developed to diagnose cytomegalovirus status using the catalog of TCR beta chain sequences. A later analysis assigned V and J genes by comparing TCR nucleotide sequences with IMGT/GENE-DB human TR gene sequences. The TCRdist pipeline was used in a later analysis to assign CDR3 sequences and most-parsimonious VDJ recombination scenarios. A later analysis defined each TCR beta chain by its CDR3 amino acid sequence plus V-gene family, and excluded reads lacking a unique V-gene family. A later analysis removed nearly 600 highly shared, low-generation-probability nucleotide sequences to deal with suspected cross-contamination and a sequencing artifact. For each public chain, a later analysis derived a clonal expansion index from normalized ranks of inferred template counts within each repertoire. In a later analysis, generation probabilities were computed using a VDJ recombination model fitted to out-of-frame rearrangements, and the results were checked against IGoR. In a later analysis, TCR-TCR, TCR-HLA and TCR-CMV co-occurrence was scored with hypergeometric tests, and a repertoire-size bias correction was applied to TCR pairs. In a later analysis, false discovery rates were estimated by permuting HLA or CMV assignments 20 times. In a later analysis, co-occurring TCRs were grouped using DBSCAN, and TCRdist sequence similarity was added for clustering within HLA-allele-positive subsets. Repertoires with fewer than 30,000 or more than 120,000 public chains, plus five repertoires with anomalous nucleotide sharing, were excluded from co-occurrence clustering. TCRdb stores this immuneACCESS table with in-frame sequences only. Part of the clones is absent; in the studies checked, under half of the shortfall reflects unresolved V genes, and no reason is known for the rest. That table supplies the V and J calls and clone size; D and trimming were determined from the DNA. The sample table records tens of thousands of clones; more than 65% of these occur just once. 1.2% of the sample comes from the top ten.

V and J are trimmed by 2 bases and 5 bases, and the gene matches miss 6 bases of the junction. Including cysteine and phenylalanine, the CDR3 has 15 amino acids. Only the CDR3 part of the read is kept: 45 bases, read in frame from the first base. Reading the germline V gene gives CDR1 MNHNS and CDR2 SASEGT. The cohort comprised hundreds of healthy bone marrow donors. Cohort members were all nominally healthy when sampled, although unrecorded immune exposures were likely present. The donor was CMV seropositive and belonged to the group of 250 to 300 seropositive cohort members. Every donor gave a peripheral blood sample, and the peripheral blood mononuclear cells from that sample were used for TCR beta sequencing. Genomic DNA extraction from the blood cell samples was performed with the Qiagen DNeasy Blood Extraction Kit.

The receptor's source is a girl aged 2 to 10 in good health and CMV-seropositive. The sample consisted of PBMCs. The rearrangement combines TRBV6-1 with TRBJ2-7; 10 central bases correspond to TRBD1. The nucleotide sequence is TGTGCCAGCAGTGAAAAAGGGACAGGGGTGAACGAGCAGTACTTC. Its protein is CASSEKGTGVNEQYF.